This T cell receptor beta chain is from a study of T cells in Graves' hyperthyroidism and ophthalmopathy. From RNA transcripts, TCR beta CDR3 regions were amplified. RT-PCR in the first round (using the HTBI primer set) targeted the TCR CDR3. TCRdb re-called the multiplex PCR reads with MiXCR, one entry per CDR3 protein. The data show 500,000 to 600,000 distinct CDR3 sequences, 46% seen once. Study results and caveats: The model made its ophthalmopathy prediction, and onset followed a median about 6 months later. Peripheral blood also featured most of the thyroid clonotypes expanded above 0.001. Ophthalmopathy was separated from stable hyperthyroidism by a 13 V-J model.

Germline CDR1 LNHDA, CDR2 SQIVND (reference sequence). The CDR3 runs 14 residues. V lost 3 bases, J lost 5 bases, and 11 bases lay in between. Diagnoses were made from clinical symptoms, serum measures (thyroxine and TRAb), thyroid ultrasound and orbital computed tomography. This clonotype was observed many times. The antigen is not known. The clonotype was recovered from an adult woman with Graves' disease, either hyperthyroidism or ophthalmopathy (not recorded which). The sequenced sample consisted of peripheral blood or thyroid tissue (not recorded which). The rearrangement uses TRBV19 and TRBJ1-5; D not resolved. The CDR3 bases are TGTGCCAGTAGTATCCGGTCTCCCGATCAGCCCCAGCATTTT. Amino acid sequence: CASSIRSPDQPQHF. The whole variable domain, filled in from reference TRBV19 and TRBJ1-5, reads DGGITQSPKYLFRKEGQNVTLSCEQNLNHDAMYWYRQDPGQGLRLIYYSQIVNDFQKGDIAEGYSVSREKKESFPLTVTSAQKNPTAFYLCASSIRSPDQPQHFGDGTRLSIL.